This passage covers 12 T cell receptor beta chains from one sample sequenced in a study of cytomegalovirus exposure and HLA in healthy donors. PCR was performed using 60 Vbeta and 13 Jbeta primers. Profiling relied on immunoSEQ multiplex PCR, and the TCRdb table lists in-frame clones only, not all of them. The sample has some 100,000 clones; 75% to 85% are singletons. The sequenced sample was PBMCs. Source of these receptors: a woman younger than 30 in good health and CMV-seronegative.

This clone was seen only a few times. The V and J genes are TRBV5-1 and TRBJ1-6; 9 bases agree with TRBD1. There are 17 residues in the CDR3. The germline V gene encodes CDR1 SGHRS and CDR2 YFSETQ. V shed 2 bases, J shed 8 bases, and the junction held 11 bases outside the gene matches. The CDR3, as DNA: TGCGCCAGCAGCTTTAAGGCGGTGACAGGGGGGGATTCACCCCTCCACTTT. Translating gives CASSFKAVTGGDSPLHF.

V usage is TRBV2 and J usage is TRBJ1-6; D unresolved. Looked up from germline, CDR1 is SNHLY and CDR2 is FYNNEI. The CDR3 runs to 15 residues. Trimming removed 7 bases from V and 0 bases from J, with 10 bases in between. The CDR3 spells CASIRDSSYNSPLHF. CDR3 in DNA: TGTGCCAGCATCCGGGATAGCTCCTATAATTCACCCCTCCACTTT. The full variable domain, rest sourced from reference TRBV2 and TRBJ1-6, is EPEVTQTPSHQVTQMGQEVILRCVPISNHLYFYWYRQILGQKVEFLVSFYNNEISEKSEIFDDQFSVERPDGSNFTLKIRSTKLEDSAMYFCASIRDSSYNSPLHFGNGTRLTVT.

The chain carries TRBV6-5 and TRBJ2-1, with D unclear. The V end was cut by 2 bases, the J end by 5 bases, with 7 bases between. The CDR3 spans 13 residues. Germline V lookup: CDR1 MNHEY, CDR2 SVGAGI. The CDR3 nucleotides read TGTGCCAGCAGTTACGATCACAACAATGAGCAGTTCTTC. Its protein is CASSYDHNNEQFF.

The chain couples TRBV7-9 to TRBJ2-5, with TRBD2 matching 13 bases. The tail of the sequence fits TRBJ2-7 better, so the J call may be wrong. This CDR3 has 16 residues. Germline V gene data show CDR1 as SEHNR and CDR2 as FQNEAQ (reference sequence). In nucleotides, the CDR3 is TGTGCCAGCAGCTCAACTAGCGGGAGGGCCGTTTACGAGCAGTACTTC. Its translation: CASSSTSGRAVYEQYF.

This clone has more than one count but fewer than ten. The genes are TRBV4-1 and TRBJ2-1, with D possibly being TRBD1 (6 bases). Germline-derived CDR1 and CDR2 are MGHRA and YSYEKL. V lost 0 bases to trimming and J lost 10 bases, with 10 bases between them. The CDR3 spans 13 residues. The CDR3 region is CASSQDRGREQFF. CDR3 sequence (DNA): TGCGCCAGCAGCCAAGACAGGGGCAGGGAGCAGTTCTTC.

The chain links TRBV19 to TRBJ2-5, with 10 bases aligning to TRBD1. The V gene's germline CDR1 is LNHDA and CDR2 SQIVND (reference sequence). The V and J ends lost 5 bases and 3 bases, in that order; junction bases with no gene match: 3. There are 14 residues in the CDR3. The CDR3 spells CASSGQGVKETQYF. The CDR3 coding sequence is TGTGCCAGTAGTGGACAGGGGGTGAAAGAGACCCAGTACTTC. The variable domain in full, completed from reference TRBV19 and TRBJ2-5, reads DGGITQSPKYLFRKEGQNVTLSCEQNLNHDAMYWYRQDPGQGLRLIYYSQIVNDFQKGDIAEGYSVSREKKESFPLTVTSAQKNPTAFYLCASSGQGVKETQYFGPGTRLLVL.

The chain has TRBV20-1 and TRBJ1-2; D is unresolved. Per germline, CDR1 DFQATT and CDR2 SNEGSKA (reference sequence). The CDR3 totals 11 residues. The V and J ends lost 1 base and 2 bases respectively, with 2 bases between them. The CDR3 loop is CSARVNYGYTF. The CDR3 DNA sequence: TGCAGTGCTAGAGTAAACTATGGCTACACCTTC.

The chain has TRBV30 and TRBJ2-7; 10 bases are shared with TRBD1. CDR1 and CDR2 from the germline V gene are GTSNPN and SVGIG (reference sequence). The CDR3 runs to 16 residues. The junction had 12 bases not matched to a gene; V was cut back by 1 base and J by 6 bases. CDR3: CAWSGGTPGQGTEQYF. CDR3 nucleotides: TGTGCCTGGAGTGGGGGGACACCGGGACAGGGGACCGAGCAGTACTTC.

This chain uses TRBV29-1 with TRBJ2-1; TRBD1 matches at 9 bases. The CDR3 extends over 15 amino acids. CDR1 and CDR2 (germline): SQVTM, ANQGSEA. The junction had 14 bases not matched to a gene; V was cut back by 7 bases and J by 7 bases. The CDR3 reads CSARNPDRGWNEQFF. As DNA, the CDR3 is TGCAGCGCGCGCAACCCGGACAGGGGTTGGAATGAGCAGTTCTTC.

The CDR3 region has the DNA TGTGCCAGTAGTTCACGACAGGCCCCAAGCCAGCCCCAGCATTTT. Translated: CASSSRQAPSQPQHF. The gene calls are TRBV19 and TRBJ1-5; TRBD1 is a possible D gene (6 bases). There are 15 residues in the CDR3. CDR1 LNHDA and CDR2 SQIVND come from the germline V gene (reference sequence). The V end lost 5 bases, the J end lost 7 bases, and 18 bases lay between the germline ends.

The chain couples TRBV2 to TRBJ2-5; the match to TRBD2 covers 11 bases. V lost 2 bases to trimming and J lost 5 bases; unmatched junction nucleotides: 7. Germline CDR1 and CDR2: SNHLY and FYNNEI. This CDR3 comprises 16 residues. CDR3 region: CASSELAGGPGETQYF. In DNA, the CDR3 is TGTGCCAGCAGTGAATTAGCGGGAGGGCCAGGGGAGACCCAGTACTTC. Full variable domain (missing parts from reference TRBV2 and TRBJ2-5): EPEVTQTPSHQVTQMGQEVILRCVPISNHLYFYWYRQILGQKVEFLVSFYNNEISEKSEIFDDQFSVERPDGSNFTLKIRSTKLEDSAMYFCASSELAGGPGETQYFGPGTRLLVL.

The V gene is TRBV5-1, the J gene TRBJ2-5, with a possible D match to TRBD2 (6 bases). Germline CDR1 SGHRS, CDR2 YFSETQ. Trimming removed 2 bases from V and 2 bases from J, with 13 bases in between. The CDR3 covers 15 residues. As DNA, the CDR3 is TGCGCCAGCAGCTTCCCAGGAGGGGCTCAAGAGACCCAGTACTTC. This translates into CASSFPGGAQETQYF.